This T cell receptor (beta chain) was captured in a study of cytomegalovirus exposure and HLA in healthy donors. The germline gives CDR1 MNHEY, CDR2 SMNVEV (reference sequence). The CDR3 runs 14 residues. Unmatched junction bases numbered 1, after V lost 3 bases and J lost 6 bases. The sample holds one count of this clone. Amplification used 60 Vbeta primers and 13 Jbeta primers. TCRdb's copy holds only in-frame clones and misses some; the assay was immunoSEQ multiplex PCR. This sample yields under 150,000 clones, of which more than 60% are seen a single time; 7.5% to 9.5% belongs to the top ten. The sequenced material came from PBMCs. The source of this sequence is a woman between 45 and 65 years old in good health and CMV-seropositive. The chain uses TRBV27 and TRBJ2-1; TRBD2 agrees at 11 bases. The CDR3 sequence is CASSFSGRANEQFF. The CDR3 coding sequence is TGTGCCAGCAGTTTTAGCGGGAGGGCCAATGAGCAGTTCTTC.